The subject of this entry is one T cell receptor (beta chain). This sample was taken from a study of shared clonotypes between healthy human individuals. Sequenced by immunoSEQ multiplex PCR; TCRdb stores in-frame clones only, minus some. The sample lists some 2,000,000 clones; nearly 97% were seen once. The CDR3 covers 14 residues. V dropped 6 bases and J dropped 0 bases, with 8 bases sitting between them. From germline, CDR1 is SNHLY and CDR2 FYNNEI. Sequenced: naive CD4+ T cells sorted from blood. The subset: CD45RA+ positively selected. The TCR comes from a young man in good health. The genes are TRBV2 and TRBJ1-4; D remains unclear. In DNA form, the CDR3 reads TGTGCCAGCAGCCGAAAAGCAACTAATGAAAAACTGTTTTTT. Its protein product is CASSRKATNEKLFF.